The 5 T cell receptor beta chains reported below all come from one sample, sequenced in a study of OX40 agonist ivuxolimab in advanced cancers. Produced via immunoSEQ multiplex PCR; TCRdb's table is partial and in-frame only. The sample lists some 70,000 clones, roughly 89% occurring once. Sample: CD4+ or CD8+ T cells sorted from blood, taken in a trial of the OX40 agonist ivuxolimab. These receptors came from an adult with an advanced solid tumor such as melanoma, head and neck, liver or kidney cancer.

V is TRBV4-1 and J is TRBJ1-3; the D is unclear. V was trimmed by 1 base and J by 4 bases, leaving 5 bases between them. Germline CDR1 is MGHRA and CDR2 is YSYEKL. The CDR3 runs 13 residues. CDR3 in amino acids: CASSQGVGNTIYF. The CDR3 DNA is TGCGCCAGCAGCCAAGGGGTCGGAAACACCATATATTTT.

The chain recombines TRBV9 with TRBJ2-2; D is uncertain. In germline, CDR1 is SGDLS, CDR2 YYNGEE. The CDR3 contains 13 residues. V was shortened by 2 bases and J by 7 bases, with 9 bases between the two germline ends. The CDR3 DNA reads TGTGCCAGCAGCGTGTCTCTGGTCGGGGAGCTGTTTTTT. This sequence encodes CASSVSLVGELFF.

This clone was seen more than once but under ten times. The V gene is TRBV7-2, the J gene TRBJ2-2; no clear D gene. The CDR3 has 16 residues. CDR1 and CDR2 from the germline V gene are SGHTA and FQGNSA. The V end was cut by 5 bases, the J end by 1 base, with 14 bases between. The CDR3 DNA follows: TGTGCCAGCAGCCCGATGGCGATCGGGAACACCGGGGAGCTGTTTTTT. This translates into CASSPMAIGNTGELFF.

The rearrangement joins TRBV11-3 to TRBJ1-2, with a possible D match to TRBD1 (5 bases). This CDR3 region has 15 residues. V gave up 1 base and J gave up 8 bases, with 17 bases separating them. The V gene's germline CDR1 is SGHNT and CDR2 YENEEA. The CDR3 DNA reads TGTGCCAGCAGCTTAGGATTGTCAGGGTCGGACGGCTACACCTTC. This sequence encodes CASSLGLSGSDGYTF.

The CDR3 sequence is CASSVGPSYEQYF. The CDR3, as DNA: TGTGCCAGCAGCGTAGGTCCCTCCTACGAGCAGTACTTC. The chain uses TRBV9 and TRBJ2-7; no clear D gene. The germline CDR1 and CDR2 sequences are SGDLS and YYNGEE. Trimming pared 0 bases from V and 0 bases from J, leaving 4 bases between. The CDR3 consists of 13 residues.